This T cell receptor beta chain was captured in a study of shared clonotypes between healthy human individuals. Assay: immunoSEQ multiplex PCR; the TCRdb copy retains only in-frame clones and omits some. The sample lists 1.6 million or so clones; approximately 98.5% were seen once. Germline lookup yields CDR1 SQVTM and CDR2 ANQGSEA. This CDR3 is 11 amino acids long. V gave up 8 bases and J gave up 3 bases, with 9 bases separating them. The V gene is TRBV29-1, the J gene TRBJ2-3; D is unresolved. The receptor's source is a man aged 25 to 40 in good health. The sequenced sample was naive CD4+ T cells sorted from blood. The subset denotes: CD45RA+ positively selected. CDR3 in DNA: TGCAGCCAGGCTGAGACAGATACGCAGTATTTT. This gives the protein CSQAETDTQYF.